The 21 T cell receptor beta chains below all came from one sample that was sequenced in a study of T cells in Graves' hyperthyroidism and ophthalmopathy. The source material, RNA transcripts, was used to amplify TCR beta CDR3 regions. In the first-round RT-PCR of the TCR CDR3, the HTBI primer set was used. TCRdb analysed the multiplex PCR reads with MiXCR anew, one entry per CDR3 protein. The data show roughly 570,000 distinct CDR3 sequences, with 15% to 17% seen just once and 6.5% to 8% held by the top ten. The sample taken for sequencing was blood. The receptors here all came from a woman in her 30s with Graves' hyperthyroidism.

This clonotype came up many times. V and J are TRBV7-9 and TRBJ2-7, with TRBD2 matching 11 bases. J gave up 4 bases and V 4 bases, and 18 bases lay outside the gene matches. The CDR3 is 19 residues long. Germline CDR1 and CDR2: SEHNR and FQNEAQ (reference sequence). This CDR3 reads CASSSYSGRVGRDSYEQYF. Written as DNA, the CDR3 is TGTGCCAGCAGCTCCTATAGCGGGAGGGTGGGAAGGGACTCTTACGAGCAGTACTTC. Complete variable domain (other parts from reference TRBV7-9 and TRBJ2-7): DTGVSQNPRHKITKRGQNVTFRCDPISEHNRLYWYRQTLGQGPEFLTYFQNEAQLEKSRLLSDRFSAERPKGSFSTLEIQRTEQGDSAMYLCASSSYSGRVGRDSYEQYFGPGTRLTVT.

V and J are TRBV14 and TRBJ2-7; TRBD1 matches at 8 bases. With V trimmed by 5 bases and J by 6 bases, 6 bases remained unmatched. Germline CDR1 is SGHDN and CDR2 is FVKESK. The CDR3 runs 13 residues. The CDR3: CASSRQGSGEQYF. The CDR3, as DNA: TGTGCCAGCAGCAGACAGGGGTCAGGCGAGCAGTACTTC.

The chain recombines TRBV28 with TRBJ2-4, with no clear D. Deletions cut 4 bases from V and 0 bases from J, with 10 bases between. The germline V gene encodes CDR1 MDHEN and CDR2 SYDVKM. CDR3 size: 15 residues. The CDR3 reads CASSSPPAAKNIQYF. The CDR3 DNA sequence: TGTGCCAGCAGTTCTCCACCCGCAGCCAAAAACATTCAGTACTTC.

This clonotype has a count of ten or more. The chain links TRBV28 to TRBJ1-1; no reliable D call. Germline assignment: CDR1 MDHEN and CDR2 SYDVKM. The CDR3 has 14 residues. Trimming cost V 2 bases and J 10 bases, with 17 bases left between them. Written as DNA, the CDR3 is TGTGCCAGCAGTTTAACAGCGTCCGGGGTAACAGCTTTCTTT. This translates into CASSLTASGVTAFF.

This clonotype was detected many times. The CDR3 here is CASSVQGGQRYTEAFF. The CDR3 nucleotides read TGCGCCAGCAGCGTACAGGGGGGACAGCGATACACTGAAGCTTTCTTT. The chain employs TRBV5-1 and TRBJ1-1; 8 bases agree with TRBD1. V shed 4 bases, J shed 3 bases, and the junction held 11 bases outside the gene matches. The CDR3 loop spans 16 amino acids. Germline V gives CDR1 SGHRS, CDR2 YFSETQ.

This clonotype showed up many times. CDR3 loop: CASSRQDMNTEAFF. CDR3 in DNA: TGTGCCAGCAGTAGACAGGATATGAACACTGAAGCTTTCTTT. The chain has TRBV2 and TRBJ1-1, with a weak D call TRBD1 (6 bases). Germline lookup yields CDR1 SNHLY and CDR2 FYNNEI. V lost 5 bases and J lost 0, with 10 bases in between. The CDR3 extends over 14 amino acids.

The gene calls are TRBV4-2 and TRBJ2-1; TRBD2 might be the D (6 bases). The V gene lost 1 base and the J gene lost 8 bases, with 15 bases spanning the gap. The CDR3 is 15 amino acids. Germline V lookup: CDR1 LGHNA, CDR2 YNFKEQ. CDR3 amino acids: CASSQAGVGADEQFF. The CDR3 bases are TGTGCCAGCAGCCAAGCGGGAGTTGGGGCGGATGAGCAGTTCTTC.

The chain employs TRBV19 and TRBJ2-7; possibly TRBD1 for D (6 bases). The CDR3 runs to 15 residues. Germline V gene sequence: CDR1 LNHDA, CDR2 SQIVND (reference sequence). V lost 2 bases and J 3 bases, leaving 14 bases between the germline ends. The CDR3 loop is CASSIWSKQGYEQYF. In DNA form, the CDR3 reads TGTGCCAGTAGTATATGGAGCAAACAGGGCTACGAGCAGTACTTC.

The sample holds many counts of this clonotype. The chain employs TRBV28 and TRBJ2-2, with 11 nucleotides matching TRBD2. CDR1 MDHEN and CDR2 SYDVKM come from the germline V gene. The length of the CDR3 is 20 residues. The V and J ends lost 4 bases and 6 bases, in that order; junction bases with no gene match: 19. The CDR3 DNA reads TGTGCCAGCAGTTCCCCTCCCTGGACAGGGCTAGCGGGAGGTCCCGGGGAGCTGTTTTTT. This gives the protein CASSSPPWTGLAGGPGELFF.

This clonotype appeared many times. The chain joins TRBV11-2 to TRBJ2-3, with 8 bases lining up with TRBD1. CDR3 length: 17 amino acids. Germline CDR1 reads SGHAT; CDR2 reads FQNNGV. J gave up 0 bases and V 5 bases, and 10 bases lay outside the gene matches. CDR3 sequence reads: CASSPGDRRSSTDTQYF. The CDR3 DNA reads TGTGCCAGCAGCCCGGGGGACAGGCGATCTAGCACAGATACGCAGTATTTT.

The J gene is TRBJ1-1, the V gene TRBV5-1; D perhaps matches TRBD1 (6 bases). The germline CDR1 and CDR2 sequences are SGHRS and YFSETQ. There are 12 residues in the CDR3. Trimming took 4 bases from V and 11 from J, leaving 15 bases between them. The CDR3 nucleotides read TGCGCCAGCAGCCGGGACAACAGCCCTGCTTTCTTT. Residues: CASSRDNSPAFF.

This clonotype was observed many times. The chain carries TRBV27 and TRBJ1-5, with TRBD1 as a possible D gene (6 bases). The CDR3 is 15 amino acids. With 10 bases removed from V and 4 bases from J, the gap between germline ends came to 20 bases. The germline V gene has CDR1 MNHEY and CDR2 SMNVEV (reference sequence). The CDR3 protein is CATSDGGLANQPQHF. The CDR3 DNA reads TGTGCCACCTCGGACGGGGGGCTAGCTAATCAGCCCCAGCATTTT.

The chain combines TRBV7-9 with TRBJ2-5; 11 positions agree with TRBD2. Germline trimming cut 3 bases from V and 3 bases from J; bases unmatched to any gene: 6. The CDR3 loop spans 16 amino acids. CDR1 is SEHNR, CDR2 FQNEAQ, per germline (reference sequence). The CDR3 coding sequence is TGTGCCAGCAGCTTGGGGCTAGCGGGAGGAGAAGAGACCCAGTACTTC. Amino acids: CASSLGLAGGEETQYF.

This clonotype was seen repeatedly, ten times or more. The V call is TRBV7-2, the J call TRBJ2-7, with TRBD2 identical over 8 bases. The germline V gene has CDR1 SGHTA and CDR2 FQGNSA. The CDR3 has 14 amino acids. After removal of 4 bases from V and 4 bases from J, the junction contained 6 bases not matched to a gene. CDR3 sequence (DNA): TGTGCCAGCAGCTCCGGGGGGGGAGGGTACGAGCAGTACTTC. This gives the protein CASSSGGGGYEQYF.

This clonotype came up many times. The gene calls are TRBV20-1 and TRBJ2-3; D not resolved. The CDR3 is 12 residues long. Germline-derived CDR1 and CDR2 are DFQATT and SNEGSKA (reference sequence). V shed 5 bases and J shed 6 bases, with 12 bases lying between them. The CDR3, as DNA: TGCAGTGCTGGGATCACGTCGGATACGCAGTATTTT. Translated: CSAGITSDTQYF.

This clonotype was recorded at least ten times. The V gene is TRBV6-1, the J gene TRBJ1-1, with D possibly TRBD1 on 5 matching bases. The CDR3 consists of 16 residues. Trimming left V 5 bases short and J 0 bases short, with 16 bases between. The V gene's germline CDR1 is MNHNS and CDR2 SASEGT. The DNA for the CDR3 is TGTGCCAGCAGTAGGGGCGGGCGCCGCATGAACACTGAAGCTTTCTTT. Encoded protein: CASSRGGRRMNTEAFF.

Points on this clonotype: A read error is possible here, since a much larger clone lies one base away. The chain couples TRBV6-1 to TRBJ1-5, with a tentative D call TRBD1 (6 bases). The V end lost 7 bases, the J end lost 6 bases, and 19 bases lay between the germline ends. Germline V gives CDR1 MNHNS, CDR2 SASEGT. The CDR3 extends over 15 amino acids. CDR3 amino acids: CASTPEGEAIQPQHF. For the CDR3, the DNA is TGTGCCAGCACCCCCGAGGGGGAAGCGATTCAGCCCCAGCATTTT.

In its sample, this clonotype was seen once. A single base separates this from a much larger clone, so it may be a read error. The rearrangement uses TRBV24-1 and TRBJ2-3, with 8 nucleotides matching TRBD2. Unmatched junction bases numbered 9, after V lost 7 bases and J lost 4 bases. The germline V gene has CDR1 KGHDR and CDR2 SFDVKD. CDR3 length: 15 residues. The CDR3 loop is CATRAAGDNSDTQYF. The CDR3, as DNA: TGTGCCACCAGGGCAGCGGGAGATAACTCAGATACGCAGTATTTT.

The chain joins TRBV5-1 to TRBJ2-6; D not resolved. Between the trimmed V and J ends, which lost 6 bases and 0 bases, there was a span of 10 bases. Germline V gives CDR1 SGHRS, CDR2 YFSETQ. The CDR3 runs to 15 residues. The CDR3 loop is CASNRGRSGANVLTF. In DNA, the CDR3 is TGCGCCAGCAACCGCGGACGCTCTGGGGCCAACGTCCTGACTTTC.

The V gene is TRBV7-3, the J gene TRBJ2-1, with TRBD2 matching over 13 bases. Trimming at V came to 2 bases and at J to 8 bases, leaving 6 bases not matched to a gene. There are 16 residues in the CDR3. Per the germline V gene, CDR1 is SGHTA and CDR2 is FQGTGA. CDR3 nucleotide sequence: TGTGCCAGCAGCTTATCCCGGACTAGCGGGAGCGATGAGCAGTTCTTC. This sequence encodes CASSLSRTSGSDEQFF. Full variable domain (outside the CDR3, taken from reference TRBV7-3 and TRBJ2-1): GAGVSQTPSNKVTEKGKYVELRCDPISGHTALYWYRQSLGQGPEFLIYFQGTGAADDSGLPNDRFFAVRPEGSVSTLKIQRTERGDSAVYLCASSLSRTSGSDEQFFGPGTRLTVL.

This clonotype was observed many times. V is TRBV7-6 and J is TRBJ2-1; tentative D call: TRBD1 (5 bases). Germline loops: CDR1 SGHVS, CDR2 FNYEAQ. The CDR3 consists of 16 residues. Trimming cost V 5 bases and J 0 bases, with 14 bases left between them. The CDR3 protein is CASSPGHVSSYNEQFF. The CDR3 DNA follows: TGTGCCAGCAGCCCCGGACACGTTAGCTCCTACAATGAGCAGTTCTTC.